The source of this T cell receptor beta chain is a study of cytomegalovirus exposure and HLA in healthy donors. 60 Vbeta and 13 Jbeta primers were used in PCR. The method was immunoSEQ multiplex PCR; TCRdb's version includes in-frame clones alone and lacks a portion of them. The sample lists around 210,000 clones; roughly 77% were seen once. Study conclusions and caveats: It was likely that a cluster of highly shared sequence variants was a sequencing artifact.

About this clone itself: Antigen: not known.

V lost 0 bases to trimming and J lost 3 bases; unmatched junction nucleotides: 4. The CDR3 has 16 residues. CDR1 is MNHNY and CDR2 is SVGAGI in the germline V gene (reference sequence). Sequenced material: PBMCs. The gene calls are TRBV6-6 and TRBJ2-3; 9 bases are shared with TRBD2. The sequence was collected from a male donor in good health and CMV-seropositive. This chain's CDR3 is CASSYSASGATDTQYF. Written as DNA, the CDR3 is TGTGCCAGCAGTTACTCGGCTAGCGGGGCGACAGATACGCAGTATTTT.